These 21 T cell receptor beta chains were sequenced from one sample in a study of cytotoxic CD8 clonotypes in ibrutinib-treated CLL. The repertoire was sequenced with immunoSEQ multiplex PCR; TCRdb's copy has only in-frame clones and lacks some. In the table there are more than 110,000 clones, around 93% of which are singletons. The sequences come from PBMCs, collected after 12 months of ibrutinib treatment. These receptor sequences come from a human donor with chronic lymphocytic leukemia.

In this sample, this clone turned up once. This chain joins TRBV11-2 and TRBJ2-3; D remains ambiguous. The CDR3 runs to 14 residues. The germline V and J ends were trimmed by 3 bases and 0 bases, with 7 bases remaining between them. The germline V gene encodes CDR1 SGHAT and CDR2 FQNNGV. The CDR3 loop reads CASSLATSTDTQYF. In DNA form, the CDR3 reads TGTGCCAGCAGCTTGGCGACTAGCACAGATACGCAGTATTTT.

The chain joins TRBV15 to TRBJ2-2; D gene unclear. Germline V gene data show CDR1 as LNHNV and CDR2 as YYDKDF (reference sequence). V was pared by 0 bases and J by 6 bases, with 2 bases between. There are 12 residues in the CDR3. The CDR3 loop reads CATSRDSGELFF. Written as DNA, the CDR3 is TGTGCCACCAGCAGAGATTCCGGGGAGCTGTTTTTT.

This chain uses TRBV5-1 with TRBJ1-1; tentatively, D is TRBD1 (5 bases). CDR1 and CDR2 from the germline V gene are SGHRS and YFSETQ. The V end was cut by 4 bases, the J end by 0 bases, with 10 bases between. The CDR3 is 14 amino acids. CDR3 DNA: TGCGCCAGCAGCGACTCGACAGTGAACACTGAAGCTTTCTTT. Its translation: CASSDSTVNTEAFF. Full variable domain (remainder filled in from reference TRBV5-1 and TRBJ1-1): KAGVTQTPRYLIKTRGQQVTLSCSPISGHRSVSWYQQTPGQGLQFLFEYFSETQRNKGNFPGRFSGRQFSNSRSEMNVSTLELGDSALYLCASSDSTVNTEAFFGQGTRLTVV.

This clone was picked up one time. The CDR3 is CASRIVKETQYF. CDR3 nucleotides: TGTGCCAGCAGGATTGTAAAAGAGACCCAGTACTTC. The V gene is TRBV2, the J gene TRBJ2-5; the D is unclear. V lost 6 bases and J 3 bases, leaving 8 bases between the germline ends. The CDR3 sequence is 12 residues long. The germline gives CDR1 SNHLY, CDR2 FYNNEI.

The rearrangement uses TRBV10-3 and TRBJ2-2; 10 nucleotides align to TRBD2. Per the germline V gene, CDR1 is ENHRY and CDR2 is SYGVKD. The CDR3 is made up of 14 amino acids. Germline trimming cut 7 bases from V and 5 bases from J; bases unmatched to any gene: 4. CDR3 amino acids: CAITGTSETGELFF. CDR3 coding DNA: TGTGCCATCACCGGGACTAGCGAGACCGGGGAGCTGTTTTTT.

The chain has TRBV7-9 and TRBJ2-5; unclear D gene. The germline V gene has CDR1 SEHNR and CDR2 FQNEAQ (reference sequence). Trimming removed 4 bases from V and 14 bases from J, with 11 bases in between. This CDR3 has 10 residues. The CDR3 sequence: CASSSSTSYF. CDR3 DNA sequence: TGTGCCAGCAGCTCAAGTACGTCTTACTTC.

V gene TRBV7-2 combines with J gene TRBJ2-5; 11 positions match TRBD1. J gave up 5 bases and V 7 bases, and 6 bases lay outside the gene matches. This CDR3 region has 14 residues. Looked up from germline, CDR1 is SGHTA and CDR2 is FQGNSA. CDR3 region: CASTPDRGLETQYF. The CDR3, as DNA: TGTGCCAGCACTCCGGACAGGGGGCTGGAGACCCAGTACTTC.

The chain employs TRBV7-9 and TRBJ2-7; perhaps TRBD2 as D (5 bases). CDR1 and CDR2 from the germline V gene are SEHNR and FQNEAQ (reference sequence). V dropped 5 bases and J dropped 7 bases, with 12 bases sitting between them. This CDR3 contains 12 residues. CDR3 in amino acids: CASSPGVGEQYF. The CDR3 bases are TGTGCCAGCAGCCCCGGGGTAGGGGAGCAGTACTTC.

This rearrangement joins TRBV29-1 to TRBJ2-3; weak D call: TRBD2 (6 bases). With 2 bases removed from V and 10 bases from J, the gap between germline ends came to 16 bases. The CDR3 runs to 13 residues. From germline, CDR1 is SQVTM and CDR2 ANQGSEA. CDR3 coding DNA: TGCAGCGTTGAATGGGAGGCCGGATCAGCGCAGTATTTT. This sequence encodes CSVEWEAGSAQYF.

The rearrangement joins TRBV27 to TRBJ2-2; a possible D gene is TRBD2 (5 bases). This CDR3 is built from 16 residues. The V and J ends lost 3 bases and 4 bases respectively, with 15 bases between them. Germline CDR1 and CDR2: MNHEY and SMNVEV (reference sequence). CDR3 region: CASSLGAPPITGELFF. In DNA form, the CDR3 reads TGTGCCAGCAGTTTGGGAGCTCCACCGATCACCGGGGAGCTGTTTTTT.

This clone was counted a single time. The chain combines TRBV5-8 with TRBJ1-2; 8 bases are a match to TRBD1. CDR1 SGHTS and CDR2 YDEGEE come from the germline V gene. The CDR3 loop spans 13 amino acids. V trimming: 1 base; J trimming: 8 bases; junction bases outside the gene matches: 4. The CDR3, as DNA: TGTGCCAGCAGCTTGTACAGGGGGTTAGGCTACACCTTC. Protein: CASSLYRGLGYTF.

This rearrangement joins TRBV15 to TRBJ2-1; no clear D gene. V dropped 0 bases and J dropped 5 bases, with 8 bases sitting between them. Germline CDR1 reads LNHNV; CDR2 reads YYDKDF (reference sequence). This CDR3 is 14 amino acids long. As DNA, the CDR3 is TGTGCCACCAGCAGAGATATGGGAAACAATGAGCAGTTCTTC. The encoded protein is CATSRDMGNNEQFF.

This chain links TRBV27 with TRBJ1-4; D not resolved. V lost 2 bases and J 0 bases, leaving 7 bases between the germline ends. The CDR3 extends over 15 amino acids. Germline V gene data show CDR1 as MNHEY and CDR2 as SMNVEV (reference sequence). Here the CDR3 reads CASSLRPATNEKLFF. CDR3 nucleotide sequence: TGTGCCAGCAGTTTAAGGCCAGCAACTAATGAAAAACTGTTTTTT.

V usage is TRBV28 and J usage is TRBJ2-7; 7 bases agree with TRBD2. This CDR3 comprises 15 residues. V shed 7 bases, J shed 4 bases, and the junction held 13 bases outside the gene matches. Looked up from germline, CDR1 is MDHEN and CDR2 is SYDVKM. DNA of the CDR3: TGTGCCAGCATTACTAGAAAGGCGGGAGAATACGAGCAGTACTTC. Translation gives CASITRKAGEYEQYF.

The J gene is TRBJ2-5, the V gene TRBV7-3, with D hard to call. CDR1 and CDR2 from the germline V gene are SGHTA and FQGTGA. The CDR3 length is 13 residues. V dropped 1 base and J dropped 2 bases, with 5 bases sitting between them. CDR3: CASSLREQETQYF. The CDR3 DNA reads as TGTGCCAGCAGCTTAAGAGAACAAGAGACCCAGTACTTC.

In DNA, the CDR3 is TGTGCCTGGAGTGTACGGAACAGAGTAGCCAAAAACATTCAGTACTTC. Translating it yields CAWSVRNRVAKNIQYF. V usage is TRBV30 and J usage is TRBJ2-4; D call uncertain. CDR3 length: 16 amino acids. CDR1 is GTSNPN and CDR2 is SVGIG in the germline V gene (reference sequence). Trimming stripped 0 bases from V and 0 bases from J, with 12 bases between.

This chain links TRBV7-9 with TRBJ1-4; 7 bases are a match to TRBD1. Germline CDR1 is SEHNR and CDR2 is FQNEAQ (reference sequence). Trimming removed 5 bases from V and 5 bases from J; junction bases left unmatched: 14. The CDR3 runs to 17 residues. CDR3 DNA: TGTGCCAGCAGCCATTCGGCAGGGGGGGTAACCAATGAAAAACTGTTTTTT. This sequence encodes CASSHSAGGVTNEKLFF.

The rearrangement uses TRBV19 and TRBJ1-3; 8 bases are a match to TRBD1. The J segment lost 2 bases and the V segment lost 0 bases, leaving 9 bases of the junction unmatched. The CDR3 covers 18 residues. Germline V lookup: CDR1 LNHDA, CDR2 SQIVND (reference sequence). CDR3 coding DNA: TGTGCCAGTAGTATAGATCGTTGGGACAGGTTGGCTGGAAACACCATATATTTT. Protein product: CASSIDRWDRLAGNTIYF.

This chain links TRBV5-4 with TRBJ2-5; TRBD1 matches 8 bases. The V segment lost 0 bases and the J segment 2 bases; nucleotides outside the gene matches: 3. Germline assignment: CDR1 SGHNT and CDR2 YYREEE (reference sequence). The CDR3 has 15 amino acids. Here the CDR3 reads CASSLGDRSQETQYF. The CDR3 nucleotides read TGTGCCAGCAGCTTGGGGGACAGGAGTCAAGAGACCCAGTACTTC.

The CDR3 sequence is CASSEDEWYEQYF. The DNA of the CDR3 is TGTGCCAGCAGTGAAGATGAGTGGTACGAGCAGTACTTC. The chain is built from TRBV2 and TRBJ2-7; D not resolved. Germline loops: CDR1 SNHLY, CDR2 FYNNEI. Trimming pared 1 base from V and 4 bases from J, leaving 8 bases between. The CDR3 totals 13 residues. Filled out from reference TRBV2 and TRBJ2-7, the complete variable domain reads EPEVTQTPSHQVTQMGQEVILRCVPISNHLYFYWYRQILGQKVEFLVSFYNNEISEKSEIFDDQFSVERPDGSNFTLKIRSTKLEDSAMYFCASSEDEWYEQYFGPGTRLTVT.

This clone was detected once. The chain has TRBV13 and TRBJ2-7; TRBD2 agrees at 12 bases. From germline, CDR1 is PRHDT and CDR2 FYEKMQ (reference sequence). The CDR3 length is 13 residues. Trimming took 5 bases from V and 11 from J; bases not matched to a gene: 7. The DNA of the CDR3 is TGTGCCAGCAGCGACCCGACTAGCGGGAGTAAGTACTTC. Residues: CASSDPTSGSKYF.